This TCR beta chain stems from a study of T cell repertoires in cytomegalovirus infection. Study in general: The public TCR beta signatures pointed to both CMV infection and matching HLA type. Study-level results: CMV-specific TCR beta clonotypes restricted by HLA-C dominated the ex vivo response.

TCRdb re-analysed the reads in MiXCR, keeping a single row per CDR3 protein. Among around 550,000 distinct CDR3 sequences listed, 26% were seen once. CDR3 size: 16 residues. Trimming removed 7 bases from V and 5 bases from J, with 21 bases in between. This clonotype was seen a handful of times. Its antigen is unknown. V and J are TRBV12-3 or TRBV12-4 and TRBJ2-1, with D possibly matching TRBD2 (6 bases). This clonotype originated in a human donor in good health (CMV status not recorded). Some clones in this sample may be carry-over from other donors' samples. Source material: PBMCs. CDR3 in DNA: TGTGCCAGCAACATAGGGACTTCCAGGAACGACAATGAGCAGTTCTTC. Residues: CASNIGTSRNDNEQFF.